The clone carrying this T cell receptor (beta chain) was found once. Germline values: CDR1 SGHDN, CDR2 FVKESK. Trimming took 0 bases from V and 2 from J, leaving 5 bases between them. The CDR3 consists of 13 residues. Original methodology: Reference gene primer amplification yielded estimated nucleated cell counts. Data came from immunoSEQ multiplex PCR; TCRdb stores just in-frame clones and leaves some out. That table gives V, J and clone size, and the DNA gave D and trimming. The sample lists roughly 150,000 clones, around 90% occurring once. This entry belongs to a study of blood T cell repertoires in COVID-19. At the level of the study: Specimens from acute and convalescent COVID-19 originated in the United States, Italy and Spain.

The clonotype originates from a man between 45 and 60 years old who had recovered from COVID-19. The chain uses TRBV14 and TRBJ2-7, with no clear D. The sample consisted of peripheral blood. CDR3 loop: CASSQDEAYEQYF. The CDR3 DNA reads TGTGCCAGCAGCCAAGATGAGGCCTACGAGCAGTACTTC.